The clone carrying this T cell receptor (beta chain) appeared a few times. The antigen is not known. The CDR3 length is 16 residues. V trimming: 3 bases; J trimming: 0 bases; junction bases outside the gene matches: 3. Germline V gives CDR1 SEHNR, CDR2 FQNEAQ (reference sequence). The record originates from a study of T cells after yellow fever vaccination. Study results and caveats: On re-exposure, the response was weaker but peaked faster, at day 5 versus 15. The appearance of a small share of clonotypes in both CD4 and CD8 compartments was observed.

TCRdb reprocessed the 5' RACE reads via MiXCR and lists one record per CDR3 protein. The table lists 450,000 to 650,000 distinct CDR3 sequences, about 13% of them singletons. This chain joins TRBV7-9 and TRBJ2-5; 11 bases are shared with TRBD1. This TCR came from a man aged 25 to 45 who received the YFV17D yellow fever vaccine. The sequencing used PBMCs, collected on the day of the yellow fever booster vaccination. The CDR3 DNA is TGTGCCAGCAGCTTCCAGGACAGGGGGCACCAAGAGACCCAGTACTTC. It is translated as CASSFQDRGHQETQYF.